The 14 T cell receptor beta chains given below trace back to one sample, sequenced in a study of Ad26.COV2.S vaccination and SARS-CoV-2 variants. Treatment described: about 20 received Ad26.COV2.S at low or high dose, single or two shots; about 5 received placebo; per-sample allocation not given. The study sampled participants on day 63 after the first vaccine or placebo injection. The protocol was immunoSEQ multiplex PCR, while the TCRdb copy is restricted to in-frame clones and leaves out a portion. The sample shows about 460,000 clones, roughly nine tenths of them seen only once. The material sequenced was peripheral blood, taken in a trial of Ad26.COV2.S vaccine versus placebo. The receptors stem from a person aged 18 to 65 who received the Ad26.COV2.S COVID-19 vaccine or a placebo.

The table lists this clone with a count of one. The CDR3 region has the DNA TGTGCCAGCAGGGAAAGACTGGGGCTAGCCAAAAACATTCAGTACTTC. Translation: CASRERLGLAKNIQYF. The V gene is TRBV2, the J gene TRBJ2-4, with a tentative D call TRBD1 (5 bases). Trimming removed 6 bases from V and 0 bases from J, with 15 bases in between. The CDR3 covers 16 residues. CDR1 is SNHLY, CDR2 FYNNEI, per germline.

This clone was seen a handful of times. This chain joins TRBV6-2 or TRBV6-3 and TRBJ2-7, with 12 bases that match TRBD2. The CDR3 sequence is 17 residues long. V lost 5 bases, J lost 3 bases, and 11 bases stayed unmatched. The germline V gene encodes CDR1 MNHEY and CDR2 SVGEGT. This CDR3 is CASSDPPGTSGYYEQYF. In DNA, the CDR3 is TGTGCCAGCAGTGACCCACCCGGGACTAGCGGGTACTACGAGCAGTACTTC.

The chain carries TRBV6-5 and TRBJ2-1; TRBD2 is a possible D gene (5 bases). Germline V gene lookup returns CDR1 MNHEY and CDR2 SVGAGI. V was trimmed by 6 bases and J by 6 bases, leaving 9 bases between them. This CDR3 is built from 12 residues. CDR3 in amino acids: CASRLAANEQFF. The CDR3 nucleotides are TGTGCCAGCAGGCTAGCCGCCAATGAGCAGTTCTTC.

The chain has TRBV10-3 and TRBJ2-1, with 8 bases identical to TRBD2. The germline V gene has CDR1 ENHRY and CDR2 SYGVKD. This CDR3 region has 19 residues. Trimming removed 6 bases from V and 3 bases from J; junction bases left unmatched: 19. The CDR3 loop reads CAIREGERPGLVFYNEQFF. The CDR3 region has the DNA TGTGCCATCAGGGAGGGCGAGAGACCGGGACTAGTCTTCTACAATGAGCAGTTCTTC.

V gene TRBV25-1 combines with J gene TRBJ2-2, with TRBD1 as a possible D gene (5 bases). CDR1 MGHDK and CDR2 SYGVNS come from the germline V gene. CDR3 length equals 14 residues. Trimming took off 3 bases at V and 2 bases at J, with 7 bases between the two ends. This CDR3 reads CASSDRVNTGELFF. CDR3 nucleotides: TGTGCCAGCAGTGACAGGGTAAACACCGGGGAGCTGTTTTTT.

V is TRBV28 and J is TRBJ2-7; the D call may be TRBD1 or TRBD2 (5 bases each). This CDR3 is 14 amino acids long. V was clipped by 11 bases and J by 0 bases, with 17 bases between them. CDR1 and CDR2 from the germline V gene are MDHEN and SYDVKM. This CDR3 reads CASTGAPYSYEQYF. The CDR3 nucleotides read TGTGCCTCCACCGGGGCGCCTTACTCCTACGAGCAGTACTTC.

This rearrangement joins TRBV6-1 to TRBJ1-5, with D possibly matching TRBD1 (6 bases). Germline values: CDR1 MNHNS, CDR2 SASEGT. This CDR3 is built from 15 residues. The V and J ends lost 3 bases and 0 bases respectively, with 9 bases between them. The CDR3 DNA reads as TGTGCCAGCAGTGACCAGGACAGTAGCAATCAGCCCCAGCATTTT. It yields the protein CASSDQDSSNQPQHF.

The V call is TRBV28, the J call TRBJ1-5, with 7 bases that match TRBD1. Germline V gene sequence: CDR1 MDHEN, CDR2 SYDVKM. CDR3 size: 13 residues. Unmatched junction bases numbered 1, after V lost 3 bases and J lost 5 bases. The CDR3 DNA is TGTGCCAGCAGTTTGACAGGGTATCAGCCCCAGCATTTT. Amino acids: CASSLTGYQPQHF.

J is TRBJ1-2 and V is TRBV24-1; the D is unclear. Trimming removed 2 bases from V and 0 bases from J, with 9 bases in between. The CDR3 runs 15 residues. Germline CDR1 and CDR2: KGHDR and SFDVKD. DNA of the CDR3: TGTGCCACCAGTGATTCGGACGGGCCTAACTATGGCTACACCTTC. This codes for CATSDSDGPNYGYTF.

This chain uses TRBV2 with TRBJ2-3, with D unresolved. With 2 bases removed from V and 0 bases from J, the gap between germline ends came to 9 bases. Germline V gene data show CDR1 as SNHLY and CDR2 as FYNNEI. The CDR3 loop spans 15 amino acids. CDR3: CASSERIISTDTQYF. The CDR3 DNA sequence: TGTGCCAGCAGTGAACGGATAATCAGCACAGATACGCAGTATTTT.

The rearrangement links TRBV5-6 to TRBJ2-3; maybe TRBD2 (6 bases). Germline CDR1 SGHDT, CDR2 YYEEEE. V was cut by 4 bases and J by 9 bases, with 18 bases left in between. This CDR3 is built from 14 residues. The CDR3 loop reads CASSGGTGFLTQYF. CDR3 nucleotide sequence: TGTGCCAGCAGCGGAGGGACGGGCTTTCTGACGCAGTATTTT.

V is TRBV2 and J is TRBJ2-7, with 10 positions matching TRBD2. Unmatched junction bases numbered 3, after V lost 2 bases and J lost 2 bases. This CDR3 has 15 amino acids. Looked up from germline, CDR1 is SNHLY and CDR2 is FYNNEI. The CDR3 sequence: CASSERTSGTYEQYF. CDR3 coding DNA: TGTGCCAGCAGTGAAAGAACTAGCGGGACCTACGAGCAGTACTTC.

V usage is TRBV29-1 and J usage is TRBJ1-2; TRBD1 matches 7 bases. This CDR3 spans 11 amino acids. V shed 6 bases and J 4 bases; nucleotides not matched to a gene: 2. Germline V CDR1 and CDR2: SQVTM, ANQGSEA. CDR3 in DNA: TGCAGCGTCAACAGGGGCTATGGCTACACCTTC. Translation: CSVNRGYGYTF.

This clone turned up a few times. The chain links TRBV6-5 to TRBJ2-7, with D uncertain. The V end lost 0 bases, the J end lost 3 bases, and 12 bases lay between the germline ends. Germline lookup yields CDR1 MNHEY and CDR2 SVGAGI. CDR3 length: 15 residues. CDR3 in amino acids: CASSYSAGGVYEQYF. The CDR3 region has the DNA TGTGCCAGCAGTTACTCGGCCGGCGGAGTCTACGAGCAGTACTTC.